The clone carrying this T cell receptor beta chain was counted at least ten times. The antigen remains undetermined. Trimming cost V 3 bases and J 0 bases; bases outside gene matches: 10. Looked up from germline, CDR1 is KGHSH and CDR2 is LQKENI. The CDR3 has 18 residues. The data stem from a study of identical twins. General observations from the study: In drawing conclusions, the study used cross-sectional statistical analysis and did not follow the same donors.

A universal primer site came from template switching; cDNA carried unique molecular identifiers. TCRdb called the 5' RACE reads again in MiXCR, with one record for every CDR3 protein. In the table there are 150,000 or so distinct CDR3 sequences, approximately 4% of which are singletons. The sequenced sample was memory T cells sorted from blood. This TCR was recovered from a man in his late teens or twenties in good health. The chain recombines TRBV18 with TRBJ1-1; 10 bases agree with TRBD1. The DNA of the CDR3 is TGTGCCAGCTCACCCCGCAGGGACAGGGGATACATGAACACTGAAGCTTTCTTT. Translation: CASSPRRDRGYMNTEAFF.